The clone carrying this TCR beta chain was recorded at least ten times. The sample is drawn from a study of early T cells in non-severe SARS-CoV-2 infection. Study-level information: RNA in bulk from unsorted whole blood was sequenced, and chains were unpaired.

V was clipped by 4 bases and J by 4 bases, with 17 bases between them. The V gene's germline CDR1 is LGHDT and CDR2 YNNKEL (reference sequence). The CDR3 consists of 16 residues. cDNA molecules, individually, were tagged with unique molecular identifiers. From the 5' RACE reads, TCRdb called clonotypes with MiXCR, one entry per CDR3 protein. The sample has about 26,000 distinct CDR3 sequences; 4% to 4.5% are singletons. This TCR came from an adult who was a healthcare worker with PCR-confirmed SARS-CoV-2 infection or an uninfected control (not recorded which). The chain couples TRBV3-1 to TRBJ2-1; D gene unclear. The sample consisted of whole blood. The CDR3 DNA follows: TGTGCCAGCAGCCCCTCTGGGGTAGTAATATACAATGAGCAGTTCTTC. Protein product: CASSPSGVVIYNEQFF.